These 7 T cell receptor beta chains were all obtained from the same sample, sequenced in a study of identical twins. TCRdb recomputed calls from the 5' RACE reads with MiXCR, one row per CDR3 protein. In the table there are 650,000 to 750,000 distinct CDR3 sequences, roughly 20% of which are singletons. This same sample was also taken into another study, of T cells expressing NK-cell markers.

Sequencing used PBMCs. The receptors were sampled from a woman in her late teens or twenties in good health.

The chain links TRBV7-6 to TRBJ2-2; 13 bases line up with TRBD2. J lost 7 bases, V lost 5 bases, and 10 bases had no gene match. The CDR3 length is 17 residues. Germline lookup yields CDR1 SGHVS and CDR2 FNYEAQ. CDR3 in amino acids: CASSQLAGGPVGGELFF. The CDR3 DNA sequence: TGTGCCAGCAGCCAACTAGCGGGGGGGCCCGTTGGCGGGGAGCTGTTTTTT.

This chain joins TRBV27 and TRBJ2-1, with 9 bases aligning to TRBD2. CDR1 and CDR2 (germline): MNHEY, SMNVEV (reference sequence). V trimming: 3 bases; J trimming: 5 bases; junction bases outside the gene matches: 11. The CDR3 has 17 amino acids. As DNA, the CDR3 is TGTGCCAGCAGTTTTCAATCTAGCGGGGTCAAAAACAATGAGCAGTTCTTC. Its protein is CASSFQSSGVKNNEQFF.

V usage is TRBV27 and J usage is TRBJ1-2; D possibly corresponds to TRBD1 (6 bases). This CDR3 region has 12 residues. Germline-derived CDR1 and CDR2 are MNHEY and SMNVEV (reference sequence). The V end was cut by 2 bases, the J end by 8 bases, with 9 bases between. For the CDR3, the DNA is TGTGCCAGCAGTTTACAGGGGCGAGGCTACACCTTC. Translated, it gives CASSLQGRGYTF.

The DNA of the CDR3 is TGTGCCAGCTCGGCGGAGGGGGCGAGGTTTGGGGCCAACGTCCTGACTTTC. Translated, it gives CASSAEGARFGANVLTF. This rearrangement joins TRBV2 to TRBJ2-6, with D possibly matching TRBD1 (7 bases). The germline V gene encodes CDR1 SNHLY and CDR2 FYNNEI. V was clipped by 8 bases and J by 3 bases, with 20 bases between them. The length of the CDR3 is 17 residues. The whole variable domain, filled in from reference TRBV2 and TRBJ2-6, reads EPEVTQTPSHQVTQMGQEVILRCVPISNHLYFYWYRQILGQKVEFLVSFYNNEISEKSEIFDDQFSVERPDGSNFTLKIRSTKLEDSAMYFCASSAEGARFGANVLTFGAGSRLTVL.

This chain connects TRBV5-6 to TRBJ2-5; D is ambiguous. CDR1 SGHDT and CDR2 YYEEEE come from the germline V gene. The CDR3 length is 15 residues. The V end was cut by 4 bases, the J end by 2 bases, with 15 bases between. CDR3 coding DNA: TGTGCCAGCAGCCCACCCCGAGTTGGGCAAGAGACCCAGTACTTC. It encodes CASSPPRVGQETQYF.

This clonotype occurred a few times. The V gene is TRBV6-1, the J gene TRBJ2-7; possibly TRBD2 for D (5 bases). There are 16 residues in the CDR3. The V gene lost 4 bases and the J gene lost 4 bases, with 20 bases spanning the gap. Germline-derived CDR1 and CDR2 are MNHNS and SASEGT. The CDR3 DNA follows: TGTGCCAGCAGTGCCTGGAAAACCCTAGCCGGGTACGAGCAGTACTTC. This translates into CASSAWKTLAGYEQYF.

This clonotype was seen a handful of times. V usage is TRBV12-5 and J usage is TRBJ2-1, with no clear D. V lost 1 base and J 5 bases, leaving 12 bases between the germline ends. Germline-derived CDR1 and CDR2 are LGHNT and FRNRAP. The CDR3 consists of 15 residues. For the CDR3, the DNA is TGTGCTAGTGGTTTGGCGGCCCTATCTGACAATGAGCAGTTCTTC. Residues: CASGLAALSDNEQFF.